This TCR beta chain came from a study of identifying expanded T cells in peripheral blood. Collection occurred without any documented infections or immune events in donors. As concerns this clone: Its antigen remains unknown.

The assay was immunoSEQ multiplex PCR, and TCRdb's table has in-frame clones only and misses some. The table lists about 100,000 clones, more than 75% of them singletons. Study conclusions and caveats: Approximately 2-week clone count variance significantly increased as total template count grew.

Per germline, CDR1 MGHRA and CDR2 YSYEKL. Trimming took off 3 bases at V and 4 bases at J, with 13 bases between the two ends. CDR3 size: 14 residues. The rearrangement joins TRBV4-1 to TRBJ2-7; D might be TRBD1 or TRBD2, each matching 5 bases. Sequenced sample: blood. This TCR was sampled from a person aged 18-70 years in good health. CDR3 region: CASSQAAGAYEQYF. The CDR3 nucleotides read TGCGCCAGCAGCCAGGCCGCCGGGGCGTACGAGCAGTACTTC.